The rows below give T cell receptor beta chains drawn from one sample of a study of T cell responses to AZD1222 COVID-19 vaccine. Sequenced by immunoSEQ multiplex PCR; TCRdb stores in-frame clones only, minus some. The sample holds about 140,000 clones, approximately 89% seen once. The sequences come from peripheral blood, collected on day 0 of AZD1222 vaccination. These receptors were obtained from an adult in good health. Both conserved end residues are trimmed from each CDR3. The order of the fields is V gene, clone size, CDR3 protein. Size is stated for part of the rows, as once, few or many counts, or as a class when the clone is expanded.

TRBV7-6 | . | ASSRNYEQY
TRBV6-2/TRBV6-3 | . | ASSYWGADEKLF
TRBV2 | . | ASQGEAF
TRBV27 | . | ARRRTGNLNSPLH
TRBV30 | . | AWSSSGGNEKLF
TRBV19 | . | ASSPDRGTDTQY
TRBV28 | . | ASRTNWDRLYEQY
TRBV27 | . | ASHSSYTEAF
TRBV28 | . | ASSLASRILNEQF
TRBV25-1 | . | ASSNDRNEKLF
TRBV2 | few | ASRASGVGGTGELF
TRBV7-2 | . | ASSTYLGVGGYT
TRBV5-1 | . | ASSLGVGSNEKLF
TRBV4-1 | . | ASSQTLQGDQPQH
TRBV10-3 | . | AISEPGKNTEAF
TRBV6-4 | few | ASSDQLRGAGYT
TRBV6-9 | . | ASSSNRGFNTEAF
TRBV15 | . | ATSRDGASPSYEQY
TRBV30 | few | AWSPPGDGYT
TRBV4-1 | . | ASSRVPLGQNYEQY
TRBV4-1 | . | ASSQGYPGPSTGELF
TRBV2 | . | ASSSNGRALHPYEQY
TRBV3-1/TRBV3-2 | . | ASSQELGREMNTGELF
TRBV30 | . | AWSVLDPGSTEAF
TRBV11-2 | . | ASSLDVRAGYT
TRBV27 | . | ASSLVPRNYGYT
TRBV27 | . | ASSIHSNQPQH
TRBV7-2 | . | ASSLEGGEKLF
TRBV6-5 | . | ASSASNQPQH
TRBV11-2 | . | ASSSSLTGEGYT
TRBV7-2 | . | ASSLGGGRGEKLF